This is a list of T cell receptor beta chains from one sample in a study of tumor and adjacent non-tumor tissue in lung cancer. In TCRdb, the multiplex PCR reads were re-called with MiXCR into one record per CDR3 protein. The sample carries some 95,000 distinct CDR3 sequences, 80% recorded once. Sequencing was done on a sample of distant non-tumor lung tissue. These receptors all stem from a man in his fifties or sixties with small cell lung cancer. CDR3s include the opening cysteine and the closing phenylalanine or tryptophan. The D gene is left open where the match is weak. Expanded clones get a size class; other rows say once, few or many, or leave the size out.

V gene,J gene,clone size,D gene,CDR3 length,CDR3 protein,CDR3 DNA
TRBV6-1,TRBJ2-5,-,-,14,CGSSEAPEGVTQYF,TGTGGCAGCAGTGAAGCTCCGGAGGGGGTGACCCAGTACTTC
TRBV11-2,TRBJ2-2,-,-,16,CASRGPSGSGTGELVF,TGTGCCAGCAGGGGGCCTAGTGGGAGTGGCACCGGGGAGCTGGTTTTT
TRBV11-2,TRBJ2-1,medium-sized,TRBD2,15,CASSLLAGGFNEQFF,TGTGCCAGCAGCTTACTAGCGGGAGGGTTCAATGAGCAGTTCTTC
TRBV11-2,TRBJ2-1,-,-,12,CASSLLQNGQFF,TGTGCCAGCAGCTTATTACAGAATGGGCAGTTCTTC
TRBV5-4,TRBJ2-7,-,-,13,CASGLTDSYEEYF,TGTGCCAGCGGCTTGACAGACTCCTACGAGGAGTACTTC
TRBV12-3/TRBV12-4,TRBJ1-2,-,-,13,CASSLRVKYGYTF,TGCGCCAGCAGTCTACGGGTGAAATATGGCTACACCTTC
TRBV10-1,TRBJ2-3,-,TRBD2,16,CANSESPAGGTDTQYF,TGCGCCAACAGTGAGTCGCCAGCGGGAGGAACAGATACGCAGTATTTT
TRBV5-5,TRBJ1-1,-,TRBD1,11,CANTTGGIAFF,TGTGCCAACACTACAGGGGGCATCGCTTTCTTT
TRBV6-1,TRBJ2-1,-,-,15,CTSSDTQSSYHEQFF,TGTACCAGCAGTGACACCCAAAGTTCCTACCATGAGCAGTTCTTC
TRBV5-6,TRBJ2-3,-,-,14,CASSPQWSADTQYF,TGTGCCAGTAGCCCTCAATGGTCGGCAGATACGCAGTATTTT
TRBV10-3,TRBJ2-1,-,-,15,CTIRDPRSSHNEQFF,TGTACCATCAGAGACCCTAGGAGCTCCCACAATGAGCAGTTCTTC
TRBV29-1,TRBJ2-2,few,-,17,CSVEDGGTAGEAGELFF,TGCAGCGTTGAAGACGGCGGTACGGCAGGGGAAGCCGGGGAGCTGTTTTTT
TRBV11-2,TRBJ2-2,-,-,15,CATRDKSGGTGELFF,TGTGCCACCAGGGACAAGAGTGGGGGCACCGGGGAGCTGTTTTTT
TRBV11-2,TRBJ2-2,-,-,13,CASSLVGAGEPFF,TGTGCCAGCAGCTTAGTGGGCGCCGGGGAGCCGTTTTTT
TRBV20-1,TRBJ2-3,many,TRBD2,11,CSAGGEDTQYF,TGCAGTGCTGGGGGGGAGGATACGCAGTATTTT
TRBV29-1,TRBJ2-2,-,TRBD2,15,CSVDVAGGWTGDLIF,TGCAGCGTTGATGTGGCGGGAGGGTGGACCGGGGACCTGATTTTT
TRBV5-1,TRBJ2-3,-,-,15,CASIRNGLGADTQYF,TGCGCCAGCATCCGAAATGGACTCGGGGCAGATACGCAGTATTTT
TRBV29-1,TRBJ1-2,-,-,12,CSVERGNYDYTF,TGCAGCGTCGAGCGAGGGAACTATGACTACACCTTC
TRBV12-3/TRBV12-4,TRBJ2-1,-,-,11,CASSRYNEQIF,TGTGCCAGCAGTCGGTATAATGAGCAGATCTTC
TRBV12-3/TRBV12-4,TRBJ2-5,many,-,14,CASSFHRGMETQYF,TGTGCCAGCAGTTTTCATCGAGGGATGGAGACCCAGTACTTC
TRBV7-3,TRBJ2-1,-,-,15,CVSSRLVGGVGEQFF,TGTGTCAGCAGCCGCCTAGTGGGAGGAGTTGGTGAGCAGTTCTTC
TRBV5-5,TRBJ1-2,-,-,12,CASRLDNYGYAF,TGTGCCAGCAGATTGGATAACTATGGCTACGCCTTC
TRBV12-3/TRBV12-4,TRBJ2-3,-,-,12,CASSPYTDTQYF,TGTGCCAGCAGTCCATACACAGATACGCAATATTTT
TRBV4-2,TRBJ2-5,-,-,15,CASSLGRGTQETQYF,TGTGCCAGTAGCCTTGGGAGAGGGACCCAAGAGACCCAGTACTTC
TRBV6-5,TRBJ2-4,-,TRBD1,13,CVSSRGQGFIQYF,TGTGTCAGCAGCCGGGGACAGGGGTTCATTCAGTATTTC
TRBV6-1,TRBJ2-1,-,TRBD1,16,CASGMGRTGVTHEQFF,TGTGCCAGCGGAATGGGCCGGACAGGGGTCACCCATGAGCAGTTCTTC
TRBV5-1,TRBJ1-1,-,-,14,CASSLSEMNSEAFF,TGCGCCAGCAGTTTGTCGGAAATGAACTCTGAAGCTTTCTTT
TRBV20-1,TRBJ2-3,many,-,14,CSARAIWGTDTQYF,TGCAGTGCTAGGGCGATATGGGGCACAGATACGCAGTATTTT
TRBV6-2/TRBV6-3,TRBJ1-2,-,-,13,CASRLWGTERYTF,TGTGCCAGCCGTCTATGGGGGACGGAACGCTACACCTTC
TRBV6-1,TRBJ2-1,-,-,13,CASRTWGYNEQFF,TGCGCCAGCAGAACATGGGGCTACAATGAGCAGTTCTTC
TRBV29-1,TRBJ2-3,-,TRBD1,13,CSFGGTGNQPQYF,TGCAGCTTTGGAGGGACAGGGAACCAGCCCCAGTATTTT
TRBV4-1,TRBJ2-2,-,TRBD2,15,CASSSADSNSGELLF,TGCGCCAGCAGCTCAGCGGACTCGAACAGCGGGGAGCTGTTGTTT
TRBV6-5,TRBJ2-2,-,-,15,CASRTGISNTGEMFF,TGTGCCAGTAGAACAGGAATATCGAACACCGGGGAGATGTTTTTT
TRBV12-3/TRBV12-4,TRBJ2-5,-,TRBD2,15,CAYSPYSGGQETQYF,TGCGCCTACAGTCCCTATAGCGGGGGACAAGAGACCCAGTACTTC
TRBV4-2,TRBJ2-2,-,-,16,CTSSQDLRANTRELSF,TGTACCAGCAGCCAAGATCTCAGGGCGAACACCAGGGAGCTGTCTTTT
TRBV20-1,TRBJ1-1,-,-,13,CSASDHKNTEAFF,TGCAGTGCTTCAGACCATAAGAACACTGAAGCTTTCTTT
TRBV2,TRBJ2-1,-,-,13,CASTVSGYNEQFF,TGTGCCAGCACCGTTAGTGGCTACAATGAGCAGTTCTTC
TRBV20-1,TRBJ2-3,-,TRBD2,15,CSASPAGREADTQCF,TGCAGTGCTAGCCCAGCGGGAAGGGAGGCAGATACACAGTGTTTT
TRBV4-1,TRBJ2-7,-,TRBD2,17,CGSSQEFGTSGIYEQYF,TGCGGCAGCAGCCAAGAGTTCGGGACTAGCGGAATCTACGAGCAGTATTTC
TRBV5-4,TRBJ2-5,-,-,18,CASSRGGGIGSGLETKYF,TGTGCCAGCAGCCGAGGTGGGGGTATCGGGAGTGGGCTAGAGACCAAGTACTTC
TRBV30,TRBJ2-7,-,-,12,CAWSPVKHEQYF,TGTGCCTGGAGTCCTGTGAAGCACGAGCAGTACTTC
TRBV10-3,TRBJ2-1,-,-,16,CAVSDSYSQAANEQFF,TGTGCCGTCAGTGATTCATACAGTCAAGCGGCCAATGAGCAGTTCTTC
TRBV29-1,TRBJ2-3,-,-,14,CNVERHFVADTQYF,TGCAACGTTGAACGGCATTTCGTCGCAGATACGCAGTATTTT
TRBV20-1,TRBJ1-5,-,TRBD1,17,CSASDASRQGWNQPQHF,TGCAGTGCTAGCGACGCTTCTAGACAGGGATGGAATCAGCCCCAGCATTTT
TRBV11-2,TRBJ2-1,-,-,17,CASSLEGTGKGRNEQFF,TGTGCCAGCAGCTTAGAGGGAACGGGAAAGGGGAGGAATGAACAGTTCTTC
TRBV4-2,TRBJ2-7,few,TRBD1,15,CASSQEGDSSYEQYF,TGTGCCAGTAGCCAAGAGGGGGACAGCTCCTACGAGCAGTACTTC
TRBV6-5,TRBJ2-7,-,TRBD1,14,CVNSYSGRGREQYF,TGTGTCAACAGTTACTCGGGCAGGGGGCGCGAGCAGTACTTC
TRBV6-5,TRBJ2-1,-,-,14,CDSSSDSPPYDQFF,TGTGACAGCAGTTCGGACTCCCCCCCTTATGATCAGTTCTTC
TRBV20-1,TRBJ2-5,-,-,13,CIASDPNQETRYF,TGCATTGCTAGTGACCCCAACCAAGAGACCCGGTACTTC
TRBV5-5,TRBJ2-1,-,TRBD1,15,CASSPGTVSYDEQFF,TGTGCCAGCAGCCCGGGGACAGTCTCTTACGATGAGCAGTTCTTC
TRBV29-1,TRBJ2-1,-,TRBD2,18,CGVVQGGTSLISYNEQFF,TGCGGCGTGGTGCAGGGAGGGACTAGTCTTATCTCCTACAATGAGCAGTTCTTC